This T cell receptor beta chain was captured by sequencing in a study of T cell responses to AZD1222 COVID-19 vaccine. Profiling relied on immunoSEQ multiplex PCR, and the TCRdb table lists in-frame clones only, not all of them. The data show about 140,000 clones, about 90% seen once. The CDR3 runs 24 residues. V gave up 7 bases and J gave up 3 bases; unmatched junction bases: 38. This clonotype was sampled from an adult in good health. The chain employs TRBV6-7 and TRBJ2-7, with TRBD2 matching over 8 bases. TRBV6-7 is marked as an open reading frame, function uncertain. Sequencing was performed on peripheral blood, taken on day 0 of AZD1222 vaccination. The CDR3 DNA reads TGTGCCAGCAACTACCCCCTGGTTAATCTTTCTCCAACGGGGGGGGAGGGCGAGTGCTACGAGCAGTACTTC. Translated: CASNYPLVNLSPTGGEGECYEQYF.